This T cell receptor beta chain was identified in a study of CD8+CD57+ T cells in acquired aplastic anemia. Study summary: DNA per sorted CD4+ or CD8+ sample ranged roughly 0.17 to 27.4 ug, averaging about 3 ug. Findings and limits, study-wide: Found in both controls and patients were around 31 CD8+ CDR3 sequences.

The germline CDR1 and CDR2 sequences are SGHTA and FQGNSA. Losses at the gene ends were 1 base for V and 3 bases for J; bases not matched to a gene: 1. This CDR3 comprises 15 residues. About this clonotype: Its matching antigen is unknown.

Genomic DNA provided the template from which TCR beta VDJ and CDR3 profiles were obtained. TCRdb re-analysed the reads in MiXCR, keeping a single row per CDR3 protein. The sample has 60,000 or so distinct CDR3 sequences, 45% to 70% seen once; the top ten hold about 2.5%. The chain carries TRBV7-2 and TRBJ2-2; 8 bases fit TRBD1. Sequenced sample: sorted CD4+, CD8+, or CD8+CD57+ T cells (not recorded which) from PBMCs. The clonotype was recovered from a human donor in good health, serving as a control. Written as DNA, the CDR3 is TGTGCCAGCAGCTTAGGACAGGGGTACACCGGGGAGCTGTTTTTT. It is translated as CASSLGQGYTGELFF.